One sample yielded the 20 T cell receptor beta chains listed below, sequenced in a study of beta chain features in type 1 diabetes. TCRB transcripts that were expressed got sequenced, as all of the isolated RNA had been reverse transcribed. The data were produced by immunoSEQ multiplex PCR, yet TCRdb's version contains in-frame clones alone and is incomplete. The table shows about 260,000 clones, with around 24% occurring only once. These TCRs' antigens remain unknown. The study's findings and limits: A moderate, significant TCRB CDR3 shortening appeared in type 1 diabetes across four CD4+ subsets.

The specimen sequenced was naive CD4+ T cells from blood. The origin of the receptors is a woman in her thirties with type 1 diabetes.

The chain joins TRBV5-4 to TRBJ2-1, with 11 bases aligning to TRBD2. V lost 4 bases, J lost 4 bases, and 4 bases stayed unmatched. Germline values: CDR1 SGHNT, CDR2 YYREEE (reference sequence). CDR3 length: 15 amino acids. The CDR3 reads CASSPGTSGYNEQFF. The CDR3 DNA sequence: TGTGCCAGCAGCCCTGGGACTAGCGGTTACAATGAGCAGTTCTTC.

V is TRBV30 and J is TRBJ2-7; 8 bases agree with TRBD1. Per germline, CDR1 GTSNPN and CDR2 SVGIG (reference sequence). V was pared by 1 base and J by 2 bases, with 7 bases of the junction left unmatched. This CDR3 region has 15 residues. The CDR3 nucleotides read TGTGCCTGGAGTGCCAGGGGGCCCAGAACCTACGAGCAGTACTTC. Protein sequence: CAWSARGPRTYEQYF.

This clone showed up just a few times. This chain links TRBV6-5 with TRBJ2-7, with TRBD1 matching over 11 bases. The CDR3 extends over 15 amino acids. V was pared by 0 bases and J by 5 bases, with 3 bases of the junction left unmatched. In germline, CDR1 is MNHEY, CDR2 SVGAGI. The CDR3: CASSYSGQGGHEQYF. The CDR3 DNA is TGTGCCAGCAGTTACTCGGGACAGGGGGGCCACGAGCAGTACTTC.

This clone has just a few counts. J is TRBJ2-1 and V is TRBV5-1, with 9 bases aligning to TRBD1. Germline CDR1 SGHRS, CDR2 YFSETQ. Germline trimming cut 0 bases from V and 2 bases from J; bases unmatched to any gene: 0. CDR3 length: 15 amino acids. The CDR3 nucleotides are TGCGCCAGCAGCTTGGGGACAGGGGCCTACAATGAGCAGTTCTTC. As protein: CASSLGTGAYNEQFF.

The chain has TRBV6-5 and TRBJ2-4, with 8 bases lining up with TRBD2. The junction had 10 bases not matched to a gene; V was cut back by 6 bases and J by 6 bases. CDR1 is MNHEY, CDR2 SVGAGI, per germline. The CDR3 length is 15 residues. The CDR3 sequence: CASSTSGTRGNIQYF. CDR3 DNA: TGTGCCAGCAGCACCTCCGGGACTAGGGGAAACATTCAGTACTTC.

The chain couples TRBV5-1 to TRBJ2-2; 12 positions match TRBD2. CDR1 and CDR2 from the germline V gene are SGHRS and YFSETQ. The CDR3 totals 16 residues. With 4 bases clipped from V and 6 bases from J, the junction kept 7 bases outside the gene matches. CDR3 sequence: CASSTPGLAGAGELFF. The CDR3 nucleotides are TGCGCCAGCAGCACCCCGGGACTAGCGGGCGCCGGGGAGCTGTTTTTT.

This clone has just a few counts. The CDR3 region is CAWSVGSGVTDTQYF. The CDR3 DNA reads as TGTGCCTGGAGTGTAGGAAGCGGGGTCACAGATACGCAGTATTTT. This chain links TRBV30 with TRBJ2-3, with TRBD2 matching over 7 bases. The CDR3 has 15 residues. Germline values: CDR1 GTSNPN, CDR2 SVGIG (reference sequence). The junction had 5 bases not matched to a gene; V was cut back by 0 bases and J by 2 bases. Using reference TRBV30 and TRBJ2-3 for the parts outside the CDR3, the full variable domain is SQTIHQWPATLVQPVGSPLSLECTVEGTSNPNLYWYRQAAGRGLQLLFYSVGIGQISSEVPQNLSASRPQDRQFILSSKKLLLSDSGFYLCAWSVGSGVTDTQYFGPGTRLTVL.

The rearrangement links TRBV7-2 to TRBJ2-1; 10 bases agree with TRBD2. The CDR3 sequence is 15 residues long. Germline V CDR1 and CDR2: SGHTA, FQGNSA. Trimming removed 5 bases from V and 2 bases from J; junction bases left unmatched: 3. CDR3 residues: CASSALAGAYNEQFF. In DNA form, the CDR3 reads TGTGCCAGCAGCGCCCTAGCGGGAGCCTACAATGAGCAGTTCTTC.

The chain has TRBV30 and TRBJ1-1; D is uncertain. This CDR3 contains 12 residues. Trimming removed 3 bases from V and 8 bases from J, with 13 bases in between. Germline V gives CDR1 GTSNPN, CDR2 SVGIG (reference sequence). The CDR3 loop is CAWRSGTTEAFF. The CDR3 bases are TGTGCCTGGAGATCAGGAACCACCGAAGCTTTCTTT.

The chain carries TRBV5-4 and TRBJ1-3; TRBD1 agrees at 8 bases. Trimming cost V 4 bases and J 14 bases; bases outside gene matches: 8. Germline CDR1 is SGHNT and CDR2 is YYREEE (reference sequence). The length of the CDR3 is 12 residues. CDR3 bases: TGTGCCAGCAGCCCTGGACAGGGAGTGTTATATTTT. This encodes CASSPGQGVLYF. Full variable domain (outside the CDR3, taken from reference TRBV5-4 and TRBJ1-3): ETGVTQSPTHLIKTRGQQVTLRCSSQSGHNTVSWYQQALGQGPQFIFQYYREEENGRGNFPPRFSGLQFPNYSSELNVNALELDDSALYLCASSPGQGVLYFGEGSWLTVV.

This clone has a handful of counts. V usage is TRBV9 and J usage is TRBJ2-3; tentative D call: TRBD1 (6 bases). V gave up 1 base and J gave up 4 bases, with 13 bases separating them. The CDR3 sequence is 15 residues long. Germline V gene data show CDR1 as SGDLS and CDR2 as YYNGEE. The CDR3 sequence: CASSVTQGFADTQYF. In nucleotides, the CDR3 is TGTGCCAGCAGCGTAACGCAGGGGTTCGCAGATACGCAGTATTTT.

V gene TRBV27 combines with J gene TRBJ2-4, with 10 bases aligning to TRBD1. This CDR3 has 13 residues. With V trimmed by 6 bases and J by 9 bases, 5 bases remained unmatched. Germline V gene data show CDR1 as MNHEY and CDR2 as SMNVEV (reference sequence). The CDR3 DNA reads TGTGCCAGCAGCGCGGGACAGGGGAGCATTCAGTACTTC. Its translation: CASSAGQGSIQYF.

The chain recombines TRBV2 with TRBJ2-5; 8 bases line up with TRBD2. The junction had 8 bases not matched to a gene; V was cut back by 7 bases and J by 4 bases. This CDR3 contains 14 residues. The germline gives CDR1 SNHLY, CDR2 FYNNEI. The CDR3 is CASNLLLAGETQYF. The DNA for the CDR3 is TGTGCCAGCAACCTCCTCCTAGCGGGAGAGACCCAGTACTTC. The variable domain in full, with the rest retrieved from reference TRBV2 and TRBJ2-5, is EPEVTQTPSHQVTQMGQEVILRCVPISNHLYFYWYRQILGQKVEFLVSFYNNEISEKSEIFDDQFSVERPDGSNFTLKIRSTKLEDSAMYFCASNLLLAGETQYFGPGTRLLVL.

The gene calls are TRBV7-3 and TRBJ2-1; TRBD2 matches at 10 bases. V lost 3 bases and J lost 5; bases outside the gene matches: 7. Germline assignment: CDR1 SGHTA and CDR2 FQGTGA. This CDR3 contains 16 residues. The CDR3 DNA follows: TGTGCCAGCAGCTTCCGCGGACTAGCGGAAAACAATGAGCAGTTCTTC. Translating gives CASSFRGLAENNEQFF.

In its sample, this clone was seen a few times. CDR3 region: CASSLELTGELFF. The CDR3 DNA follows: TGTGCCAGCAGCTTAGAACTGACCGGGGAGCTGTTTTTT. The rearrangement uses TRBV7-3 and TRBJ2-2; unclear D gene. This CDR3 has 13 amino acids. From germline, CDR1 is SGHTA and CDR2 FQGTGA. The V and J ends lost 2 bases and 5 bases respectively, with 6 bases between them.

The sample holds a few counts of this clone. The gene calls are TRBV29-1 and TRBJ1-2, with a tentative D call TRBD1 (6 bases). Trimming cost V 6 bases and J 10 bases, with 15 bases left between them. The CDR3 consists of 11 residues. Germline V CDR1 and CDR2: SQVTM, ANQGSEA. The CDR3 region has the DNA TGCAGCGTAGCCCGACAGGAAGACTACACCTTC. It yields the protein CSVARQEDYTF.

In this sample, this clone turned up a few times. V is TRBV30 and J is TRBJ2-7; 7 nucleotides match TRBD1. The ends lost 1 base at V and 8 bases at J; junction bases unmatched: 11. This CDR3 has 14 amino acids. The V gene's germline CDR1 is GTSNPN and CDR2 SVGIG (reference sequence). CDR3 sequence: CAWSDPDRVRQQYF. The CDR3 DNA is TGTGCCTGGAGTGATCCAGACAGGGTCCGGCAGCAGTACTTC.

The V and J genes are TRBV15 and TRBJ1-2; weak D call: TRBD1 (5 bases). The CDR3 consists of 13 residues. In germline, CDR1 is LNHNV, CDR2 YYDKDF (reference sequence). The V end was cut by 0 bases, the J end by 7 bases, with 9 bases between. CDR3 bases: TGTGCCACCAGCAGAGACCATACAGGTGGCTACACCTTC. This sequence encodes CATSRDHTGGYTF.

CDR3 region: CASSVDGQGGEPQHF. The CDR3 nucleotides read TGTGCCAGCAGCGTAGATGGACAGGGAGGGGAGCCCCAGCATTTT. This rearrangement joins TRBV9 to TRBJ1-5; 8 nucleotides line up with TRBD1. The germline V gene encodes CDR1 SGDLS and CDR2 YYNGEE. Losses at the gene ends were 0 bases for V and 8 bases for J; bases not matched to a gene: 7. This CDR3 has 15 amino acids.

The chain carries TRBV5-4 and TRBJ2-3; D gene unclear. Germline CDR1 reads SGHNT; CDR2 reads YYREEE (reference sequence). CDR3 length: 12 amino acids. Trimming left V 1 base short and J 6 bases short, with 6 bases between. Written as DNA, the CDR3 is TGTGCCAGCAGCTTGACTGAGGATACGCAGTATTTT. Residues: CASSLTEDTQYF.